The 10 T cell receptor beta chains reported below all come from one sample, sequenced in a study of T cell repertoires in ileal Crohn's disease. TCRdb's copy holds only in-frame clones and misses some; the assay was immunoSEQ multiplex PCR. The table includes about 13,000 clones, about two thirds detected once. As for time point: neoterminal ileum biopsy at postoperative endoscopy, about 6 months after surgery. The sequenced sample consisted of ileal tissue. These receptors all come from an adult with Crohn's disease.

The chain carries TRBV21-1 and TRBJ1-2; the D call TRBD1 from the table was never checked on the DNA. TRBV21-1 is designated a pseudogene. The CDR3 loop spans 14 amino acids. The CDR3 sequence is CASRGGQDRNGYTF. CDR3 coding DNA: TGTGCCAGCAGGGGGGGACAGGACAGAAATGGCTACACCTTC.

The V call is TRBV5-1, the J call TRBJ2-3; D is perhaps TRBD1 or TRBD2 (6 bases each). The CDR3 length is 16 residues. Germline loops: CDR1 SGHRS, CDR2 YFSETQ. V lost 0 bases and J 2 bases, leaving 13 bases between the germline ends. The CDR3 sequence is CASSLEGGWDTDTQYF. CDR3 DNA sequence: TGCGCCAGCAGCTTGGAAGGGGGGTGGGACACAGATACGCAGTATTTT.

The chain is built from TRBV28 and TRBJ2-1; tentative D call: TRBD1 (7 bases). Germline values: CDR1 MDHEN, CDR2 SYDVKM. V gave up 7 bases and J gave up 6 bases, with 16 bases separating them. The CDR3 has 14 residues. The CDR3 reads CASITQGRFNEQFF. In nucleotides, the CDR3 is TGTGCCAGCATCACACAGGGGAGGTTCAATGAGCAGTTCTTC.

This clone was picked up a small number of times. The chain joins TRBV5-4 to TRBJ2-5; 7 bases are shared with TRBD1. V lost 3 bases, J lost 2 bases, and 10 bases stayed unmatched. The CDR3 sequence is 16 residues long. Germline CDR1 SGHNT, CDR2 YYREEE (reference sequence). For the CDR3, the DNA is TGTGCCAGCAGCTCCTTACAGGGGTCGGGGCAAGAGACCCAGTACTTC. It translates to CASSSLQGSGQETQYF.

J is TRBJ1-1 and V is TRBV6-1, with unresolved D. Germline loops: CDR1 MNHNS, CDR2 SASEGT. The CDR3 loop spans 14 amino acids. V dropped 11 bases and J dropped 2 bases, with 18 bases sitting between them. The CDR3 sequence: CAPDPRQENTEAFF. In DNA form, the CDR3 reads TGTGCCCCAGATCCCCGCCAGGAAAACACTGAAGCTTTCTTT.

The V and J genes are TRBV2 and TRBJ2-2, with D perhaps TRBD1 (5 bases). Germline-derived CDR1 and CDR2 are SNHLY and FYNNEI. Trimming took 5 bases from V and 1 from J, leaving 11 bases between them. The CDR3 totals 15 residues. The CDR3 protein is CASSSARENTGELFF. CDR3 DNA: TGTGCCAGCAGTTCCGCCAGGGAGAACACCGGGGAGCTGTTTTTT.

The table lists this clone with a few counts. The chain carries TRBV6-1 and TRBJ2-2; D gene ambiguous. From germline, CDR1 is MNHNS and CDR2 SASEGT. V dropped 1 base and J dropped 6 bases, with 9 bases sitting between them. CDR3 length equals 14 residues. The CDR3 protein is CASSEVWAAGELFF. CDR3 nucleotides: TGTGCCAGCAGTGAAGTATGGGCGGCCGGGGAGCTGTTTTTT.

The rearrangement uses TRBV5-8 and TRBJ2-5; 7 bases agree with TRBD1. Germline-derived CDR1 and CDR2 are SGHTS and YDEGEE. Unmatched junction bases numbered 6, after V lost 5 bases and J lost 5 bases. This CDR3 is built from 13 residues. The CDR3 DNA sequence: TGTGCCAGCAGGACAGGGTCCGGGGAGACCCAGTACTTC. This sequence encodes CASRTGSGETQYF.

The chain has TRBV28 and TRBJ2-7; the D is unclear. Germline assignment: CDR1 MDHEN and CDR2 SYDVKM. The CDR3 has 14 residues. Trimming pared 2 bases from V and 1 base from J, leaving 9 bases between. The CDR3 loop reads CASSLNQVSYEQYF. The DNA for the CDR3 is TGTGCCAGCAGTTTAAACCAGGTTTCCTACGAGCAGTACTTC.

This clone was recorded a few times. The chain employs TRBV7-9 and TRBJ2-7, with no clear D. CDR3 size: 12 residues. The ends were cut back, 2 bases at V and 3 bases at J, with 5 bases in the middle. Germline CDR1 SEHNR, CDR2 FQNEAQ (reference sequence). The CDR3 DNA sequence: TGTGCCAGCAGCTTATACGACTACGAGCAGTACTTC. This codes for CASSLYDYEQYF.